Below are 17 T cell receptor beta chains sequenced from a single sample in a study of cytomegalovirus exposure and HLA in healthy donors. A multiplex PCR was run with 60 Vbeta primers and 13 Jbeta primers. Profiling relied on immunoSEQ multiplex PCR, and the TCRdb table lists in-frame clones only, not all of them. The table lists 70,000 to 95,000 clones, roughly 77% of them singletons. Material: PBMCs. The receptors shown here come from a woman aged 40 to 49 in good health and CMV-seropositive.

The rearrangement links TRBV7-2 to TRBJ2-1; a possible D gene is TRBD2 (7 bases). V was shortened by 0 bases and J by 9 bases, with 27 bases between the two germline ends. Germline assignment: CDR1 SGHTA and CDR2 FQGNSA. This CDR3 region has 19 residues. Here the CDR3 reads CASSLAPSSGGRRATEQFF. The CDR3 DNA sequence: TGTGCCAGCAGCTTAGCGCCAAGCTCCGGGGGGCGTCGGGCTACTGAGCAGTTCTTC.

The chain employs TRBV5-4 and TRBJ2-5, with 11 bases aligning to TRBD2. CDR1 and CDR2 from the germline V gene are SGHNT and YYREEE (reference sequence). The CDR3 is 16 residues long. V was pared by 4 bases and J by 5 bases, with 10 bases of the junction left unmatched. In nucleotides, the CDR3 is TGTGCCAGCAGCCGCGCTAGCGGGGGGTCTGGGGAGACCCAGTACTTC. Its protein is CASSRASGGSGETQYF.

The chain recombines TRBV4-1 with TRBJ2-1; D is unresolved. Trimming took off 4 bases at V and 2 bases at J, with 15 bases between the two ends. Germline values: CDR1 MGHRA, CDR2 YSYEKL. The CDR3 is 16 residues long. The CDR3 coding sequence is TGCGCCAGCAGCCGCGGATACGATCGTCCCTACAATGAGCAGTTCTTC. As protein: CASSRGYDRPYNEQFF.

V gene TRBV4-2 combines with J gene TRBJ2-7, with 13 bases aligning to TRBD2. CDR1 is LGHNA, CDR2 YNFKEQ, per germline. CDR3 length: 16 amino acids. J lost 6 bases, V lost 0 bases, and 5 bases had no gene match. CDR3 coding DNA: TGTGCCAGCAGCCAAGAGGGGGGACTAGCGGGATTCGAGCAGTACTTC. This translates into CASSQEGGLAGFEQYF.

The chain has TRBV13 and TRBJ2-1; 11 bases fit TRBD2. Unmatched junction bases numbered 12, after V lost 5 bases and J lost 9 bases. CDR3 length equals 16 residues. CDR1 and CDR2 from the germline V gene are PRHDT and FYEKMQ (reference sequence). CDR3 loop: CASSILAGGLVSEQFF. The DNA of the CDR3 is TGTGCCAGCAGCATTTTAGCGGGGGGGCTCGTCAGTGAGCAGTTCTTC.

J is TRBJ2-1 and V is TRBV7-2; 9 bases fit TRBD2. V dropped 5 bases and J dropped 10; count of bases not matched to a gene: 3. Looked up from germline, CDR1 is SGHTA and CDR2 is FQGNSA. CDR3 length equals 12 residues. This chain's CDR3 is CASSTSGREQFF. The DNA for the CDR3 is TGTGCCAGCAGCACCAGCGGGAGGGAGCAGTTCTTC.

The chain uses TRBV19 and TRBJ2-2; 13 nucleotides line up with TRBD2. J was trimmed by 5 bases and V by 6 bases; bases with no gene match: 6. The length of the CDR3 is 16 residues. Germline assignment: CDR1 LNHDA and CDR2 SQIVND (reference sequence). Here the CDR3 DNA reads TGTGCCAGTAGCCGGACTAGCGGGGGATCGACCGGGGAGCTGTTTTTT. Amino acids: CASSRTSGGSTGELFF.

CDR3 sequence reads: CASSLQGEQFF. The CDR3 region has the DNA TGCGCCAGCAGCTTACAGGGTGAGCAGTTCTTC. This chain links TRBV5-1 with TRBJ2-1; possible D gene TRBD1, 6 bases. This CDR3 spans 11 amino acids. From germline, CDR1 is SGHRS and CDR2 YFSETQ. V was shortened by 2 bases and J by 9 bases, with 6 bases between the two germline ends. Supplemented by reference TRBV5-1 and TRBJ2-1, the full variable domain reads KAGVTQTPRYLIKTRGQQVTLSCSPISGHRSVSWYQQTPGQGLQFLFEYFSETQRNKGNFPGRFSGRQFSNSRSEMNVSTLELGDSALYLCASSLQGEQFFGPGTRLTVL.

CDR3 DNA sequence: TGTGCCATCAGTGAGGACAGCGATAACACAGATACGCAGTATTTT. The encoded protein is CAISEDSDNTDTQYF. The genes are TRBV10-3 and TRBJ2-3, with D possibly being TRBD1 (5 bases). V lost 2 bases to trimming and J lost 2 bases, with 11 bases between them. This CDR3 region has 15 residues. Germline CDR1 is ENHRY and CDR2 is SYGVKD.

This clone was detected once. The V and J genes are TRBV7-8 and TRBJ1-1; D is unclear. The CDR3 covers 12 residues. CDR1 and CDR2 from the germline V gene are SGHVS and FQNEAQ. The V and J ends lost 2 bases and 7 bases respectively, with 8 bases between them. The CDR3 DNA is TGTGCCAGCAGCTTACCCCACTTTGAAGCTTTCTTT. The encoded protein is CASSLPHFEAFF.

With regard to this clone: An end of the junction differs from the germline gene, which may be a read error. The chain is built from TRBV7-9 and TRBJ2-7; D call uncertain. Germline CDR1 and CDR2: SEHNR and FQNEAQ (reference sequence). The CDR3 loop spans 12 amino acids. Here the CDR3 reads CSSSLTVYEQYF. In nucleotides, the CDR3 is TGTTCCAGCAGCCTGACTGTCTACGAGCAGTACTTC.

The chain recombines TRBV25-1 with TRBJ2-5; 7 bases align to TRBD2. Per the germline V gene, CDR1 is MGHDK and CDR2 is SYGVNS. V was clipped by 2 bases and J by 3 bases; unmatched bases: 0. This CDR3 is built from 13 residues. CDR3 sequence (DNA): TGTGCCAGCAGTGAAGGGAGGGAAGAGACCCAGTACTTC. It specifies CASSEGREETQYF.

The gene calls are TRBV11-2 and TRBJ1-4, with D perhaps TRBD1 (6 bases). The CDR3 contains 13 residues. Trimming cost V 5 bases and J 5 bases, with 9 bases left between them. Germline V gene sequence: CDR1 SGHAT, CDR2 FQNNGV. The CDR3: CASSPDRNEKLFF. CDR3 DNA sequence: TGTGCCAGCAGCCCCGACAGGAATGAAAAACTGTTTTTT.

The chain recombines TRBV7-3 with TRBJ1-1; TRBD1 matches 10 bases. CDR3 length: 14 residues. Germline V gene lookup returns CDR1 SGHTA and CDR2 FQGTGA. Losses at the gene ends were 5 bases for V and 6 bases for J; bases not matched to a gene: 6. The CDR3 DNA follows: TGTGCCAGCAGCCGGGGACAGGGGTTCGCTGAAGCTTTCTTT. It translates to CASSRGQGFAEAFF.

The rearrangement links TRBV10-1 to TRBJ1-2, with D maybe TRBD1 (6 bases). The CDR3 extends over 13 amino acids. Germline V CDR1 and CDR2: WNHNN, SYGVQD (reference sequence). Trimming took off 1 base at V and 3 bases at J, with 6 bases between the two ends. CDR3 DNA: TGCGCCAGCAGTGAGTACAGGGACTATGGCTACACCTTC. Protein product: CASSEYRDYGYTF.

The CDR3 DNA follows: TGTGCCACCAGCAGAGATATTACAGGGGCAGCGCCCCAGCATTTT. It encodes CATSRDITGAAPQHF. This chain uses TRBV15 with TRBJ1-5; 7 bases agree with TRBD1. Germline assignment: CDR1 LNHNV and CDR2 YYDKDF (reference sequence). The CDR3 length is 15 residues. V shed 0 bases and J 9 bases; nucleotides not matched to a gene: 8. Using reference TRBV15 and TRBJ1-5 for the parts outside the CDR3, the full variable domain is DAMVIQNPRYQVTQFGKPVTLSCSQTLNHNVMYWYQQKSSQAPKLLFHYYDKDFNNEADTPDNFQSRRPNTSFCFLDIRSPGLGDTAMYLCATSRDITGAAPQHFGDGTRLSIL.

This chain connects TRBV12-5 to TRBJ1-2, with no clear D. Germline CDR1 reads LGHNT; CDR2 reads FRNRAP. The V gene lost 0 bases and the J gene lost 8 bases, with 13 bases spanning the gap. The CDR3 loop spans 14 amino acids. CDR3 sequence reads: CASGLVRRDGGYTF. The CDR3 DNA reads TGTGCTAGTGGTTTGGTACGGAGGGATGGGGGCTACACCTTC.